Reported below is one T cell receptor beta chain. Which antigen it targets is not known. Base qualities are not recorded, but no much larger clone differs from it by a single base. Trimming at the junction amounts to 3 bases on V and 0 bases on J, and the germline ends lie 7 bases apart. The CDR3 has 14 amino acids, counting the end cysteine and phenylalanine. CDR3 DNA only is kept here, 42 bases in frame from base 1. Taken from the germline V gene, the CDR1 and CDR2 loops are SGHRS and YFSETQ. TCRbeta CDR3 regions were amplified from genomic DNA using the immunoSEQ Assay, a bias-controlled multiplex PCR. On the study's bioinformatics: Within the assay, amplification of reference gene primers was used to estimate how many nucleated cells each sample contained. To quantify the absolute abundance of each unique TCRbeta CDR3 rearrangement, sequence reads were collapsed and filtered. For each sample, productive Simpson clonality was calculated by taking the square root of Simpson's diversity index across productive rearrangements. TCRdb retrieved this table from immuneACCESS and kept in-frame rearrangements only. Not all clones are present; in checked studies, unresolved V genes account for under half, and no reason is known for the remainder. V and J calls plus clone size are reproduced from that table; the DNA served to infer D and trimming. A total of about 140,000 clones appear in this sample, around three quarters of them only once. Clones ranked in the top ten supply roughly 17% of the sample.

Each collaborating institution followed its own protocols to collect whole blood in K2EDTA tubes. Collaborator samples were shipped for TCRbeta analysis as frozen whole blood, isolated PBMCs, or DNA extracted from either sample type. This sample was taken from a study of blood T cell repertoires in COVID-19 (dated by TCRdb to the early 2020s). Background for the entire study: The collaborator samples originated in the United States, Italy and Spain and spanned the acute and convalescent phases of COVID-19. The prospective study material was composed of cDNA or gDNA derived from T cells, B-cell-depleted T cells, or PBMCs. The dataset comprised deeply sampled blood TCRbeta repertoires from subjects exposed to, actively infected with, or recovered from COVID-19. The repertoires were released in a freely available public database meant as a resource for research on the immune response to SARS-CoV-2. The samples were drawn from the first 160 participants of the ongoing ImmuneRACE study and from 950 to 1,500 subjects provided by 6 global collaborators. Nearly every sample came with metadata listing a de-identified subject ID, COVID-19 status, age in years and sex. Where available, HLA class I and class II types were obtained from metadata supplied by the sample provider rather than from assay-based typing. The research as a whole found: The amount of clinical and demographic metadata varied by source and participant and was provided uncurated.

This receptor chain uses TRBV5-1 and TRBJ1-3; the D gene remains uncertain. Sequenced input: peripheral blood. This TCR was recovered from a man over 45 with acute or convalescent COVID-19. The encoded CDR3 is CASSSQDSGNTIYF. The nucleotides are TGCGCCAGCAGCTCACAAGACTCTGGAAACACCATATATTTT.